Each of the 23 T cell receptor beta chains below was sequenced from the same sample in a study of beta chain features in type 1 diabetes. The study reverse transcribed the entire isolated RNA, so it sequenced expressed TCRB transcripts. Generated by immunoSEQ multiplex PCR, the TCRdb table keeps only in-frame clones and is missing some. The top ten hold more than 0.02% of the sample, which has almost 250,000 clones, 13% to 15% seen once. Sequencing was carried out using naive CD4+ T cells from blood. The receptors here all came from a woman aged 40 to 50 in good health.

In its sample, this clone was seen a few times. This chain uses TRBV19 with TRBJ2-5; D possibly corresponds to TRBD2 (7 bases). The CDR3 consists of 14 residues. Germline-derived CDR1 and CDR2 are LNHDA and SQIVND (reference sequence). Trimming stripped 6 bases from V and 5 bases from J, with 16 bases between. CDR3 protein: CASSPGGPWETQYF. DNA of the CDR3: TGTGCCAGTAGCCCCGGGGGGCCGTGGGAGACCCAGTACTTC.

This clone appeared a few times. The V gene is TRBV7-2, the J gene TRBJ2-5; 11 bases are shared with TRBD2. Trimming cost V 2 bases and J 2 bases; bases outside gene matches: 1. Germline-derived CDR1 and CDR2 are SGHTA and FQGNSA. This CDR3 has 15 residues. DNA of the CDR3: TGTGCCAGCAGCTTACTAGCGGGGGGTCAAGAGACCCAGTACTTC. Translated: CASSLLAGGQETQYF. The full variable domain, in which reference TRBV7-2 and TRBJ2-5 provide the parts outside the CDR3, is GAGVSQSPSNKVTEKGKDVELRCDPISGHTALYWYRQSLGQGLEFLIYFQGNSAPDKSGLPSDRFSAERTGGSVSTLTIQRTQQEDSAVYLCASSLLAGGQETQYFGPGTRLLVL.

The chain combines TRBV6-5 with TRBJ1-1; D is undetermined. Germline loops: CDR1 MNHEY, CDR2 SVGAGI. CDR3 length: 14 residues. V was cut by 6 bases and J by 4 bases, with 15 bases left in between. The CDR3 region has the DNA TGTGCCAGCAGCGTGCTGGGGAGCAGCACTGAAGCTTTCTTT. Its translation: CASSVLGSSTEAFF.

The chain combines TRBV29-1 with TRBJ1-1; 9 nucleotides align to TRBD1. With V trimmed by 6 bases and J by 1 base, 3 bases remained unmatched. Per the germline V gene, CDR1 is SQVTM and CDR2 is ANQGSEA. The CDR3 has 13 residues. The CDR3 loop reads CSVSGQGNTEAFF. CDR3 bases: TGCAGCGTCTCGGGACAGGGGAACACTGAAGCTTTCTTT. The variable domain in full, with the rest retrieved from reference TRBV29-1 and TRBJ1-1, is SAVISQKPSRDICQRGTSLTIQCQVDSQVTMMFWYRQQPGQSLTLIATANQGSEATYESGFVIDKFPISRPNLTFSTLTVSNMSPEDSSIYLCSVSGQGNTEAFFGQGTRLTVV.

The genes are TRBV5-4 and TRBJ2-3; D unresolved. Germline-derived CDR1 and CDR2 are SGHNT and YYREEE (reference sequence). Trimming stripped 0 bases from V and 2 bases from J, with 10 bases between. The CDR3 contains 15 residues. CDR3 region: CASSLASQSTDTQYF. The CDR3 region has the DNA TGTGCCAGCAGCTTGGCCTCACAGTCCACAGATACGCAGTATTTT.

CDR3 nucleotides: TGTGCCAGCAGCTCTCGGCTAGTCGGGGCCGGGGAGCTGTTTTTT. Translated: CASSSRLVGAGELFF. The rearrangement uses TRBV7-2 and TRBJ2-2; D perhaps matches TRBD2 (5 bases). The CDR3 is 15 residues long. Looked up from germline, CDR1 is SGHTA and CDR2 is FQGNSA. Trimming removed 4 bases at V and 6 bases at J, with 15 bases between.

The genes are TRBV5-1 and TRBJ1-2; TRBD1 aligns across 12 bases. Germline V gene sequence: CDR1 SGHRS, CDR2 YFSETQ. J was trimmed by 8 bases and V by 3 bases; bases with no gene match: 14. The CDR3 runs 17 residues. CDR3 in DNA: TGCGCCAGCAGCTACAATCCGGGACAGGGGGCTAACAGAGGCTACACCTTC. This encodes CASSYNPGQGANRGYTF. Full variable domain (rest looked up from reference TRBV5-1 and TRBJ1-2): KAGVTQTPRYLIKTRGQQVTLSCSPISGHRSVSWYQQTPGQGLQFLFEYFSETQRNKGNFPGRFSGRQFSNSRSEMNVSTLELGDSALYLCASSYNPGQGANRGYTFGSGTRLTVV.

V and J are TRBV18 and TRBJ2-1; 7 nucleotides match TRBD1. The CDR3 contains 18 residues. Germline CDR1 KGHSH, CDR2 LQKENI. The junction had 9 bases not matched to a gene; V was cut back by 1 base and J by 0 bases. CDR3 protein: CASSPLGRQGFSYNEQFF. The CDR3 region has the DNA TGTGCCAGCTCACCACTGGGACGACAGGGTTTCTCCTACAATGAGCAGTTCTTC.

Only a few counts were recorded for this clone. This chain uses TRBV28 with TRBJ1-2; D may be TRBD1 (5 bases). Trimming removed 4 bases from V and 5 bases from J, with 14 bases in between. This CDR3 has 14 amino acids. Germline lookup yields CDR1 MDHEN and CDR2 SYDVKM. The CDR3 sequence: CASSSQVRSYGYTF. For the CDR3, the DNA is TGTGCCAGCAGTTCACAGGTCCGCTCTTATGGCTACACCTTC.

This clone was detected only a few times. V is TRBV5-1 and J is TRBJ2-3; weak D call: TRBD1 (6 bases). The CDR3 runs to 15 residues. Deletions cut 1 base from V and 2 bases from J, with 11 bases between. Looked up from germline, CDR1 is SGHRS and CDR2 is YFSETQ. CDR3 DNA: TGCGCCAGCAGCTTGCTGGGGGCAGTCACAGATACGCAGTATTTT. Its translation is CASSLLGAVTDTQYF. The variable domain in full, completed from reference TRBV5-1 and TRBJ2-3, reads KAGVTQTPRYLIKTRGQQVTLSCSPISGHRSVSWYQQTPGQGLQFLFEYFSETQRNKGNFPGRFSGRQFSNSRSEMNVSTLELGDSALYLCASSLLGAVTDTQYFGPGTRLTVL.

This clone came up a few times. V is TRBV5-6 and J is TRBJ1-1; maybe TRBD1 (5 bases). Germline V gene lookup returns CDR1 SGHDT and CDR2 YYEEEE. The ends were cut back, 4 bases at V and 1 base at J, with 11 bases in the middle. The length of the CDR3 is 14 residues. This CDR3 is CASSGDRKNTEAFF. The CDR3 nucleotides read TGTGCCAGCAGCGGAGACAGAAAGAACACTGAAGCTTTCTTT.

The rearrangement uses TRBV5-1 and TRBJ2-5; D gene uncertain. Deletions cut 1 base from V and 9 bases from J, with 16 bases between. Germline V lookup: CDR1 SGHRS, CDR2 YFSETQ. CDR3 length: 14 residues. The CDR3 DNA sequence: TGCGCCAGCAGCTTGTTACTTGGCCTTGAGGCCCAGTACTTC. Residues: CASSLLLGLEAQYF.

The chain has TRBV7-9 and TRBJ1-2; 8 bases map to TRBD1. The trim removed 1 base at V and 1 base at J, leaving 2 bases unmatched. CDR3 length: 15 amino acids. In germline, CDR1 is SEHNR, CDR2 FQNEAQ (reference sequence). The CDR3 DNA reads TGTGCCAGCAGCTTAGAGACAGGGGTTAACTATGGCTACACCTTC. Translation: CASSLETGVNYGYTF.

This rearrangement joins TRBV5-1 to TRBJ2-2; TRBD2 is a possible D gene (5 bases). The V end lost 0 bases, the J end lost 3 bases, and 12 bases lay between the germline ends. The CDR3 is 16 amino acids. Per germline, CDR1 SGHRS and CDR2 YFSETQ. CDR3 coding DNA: TGCGCCAGCAGCTTGGGGTCGGGATCCTACACCGGGGAGCTGTTTTTT. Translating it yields CASSLGSGSYTGELFF.

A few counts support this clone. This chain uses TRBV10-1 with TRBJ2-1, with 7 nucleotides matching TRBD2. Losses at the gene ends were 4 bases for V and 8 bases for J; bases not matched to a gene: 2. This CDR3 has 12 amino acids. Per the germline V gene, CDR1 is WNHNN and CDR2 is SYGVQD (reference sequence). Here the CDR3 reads CASSVSGDEQFF. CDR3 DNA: TGCGCCAGCAGTGTAAGCGGGGATGAGCAGTTCTTC.

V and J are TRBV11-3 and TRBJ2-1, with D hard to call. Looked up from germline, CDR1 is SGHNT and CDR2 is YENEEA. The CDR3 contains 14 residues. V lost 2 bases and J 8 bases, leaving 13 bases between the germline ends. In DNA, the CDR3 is TGTGCCAGCAGCTTAATAGGTGACAAAGATGAGCAGTTCTTC. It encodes CASSLIGDKDEQFF. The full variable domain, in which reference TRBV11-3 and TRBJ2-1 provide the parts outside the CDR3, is EAGVVQSPRYKIIEKKQPVAFWCNPISGHNTLYWYLQNLGQGPELLIRYENEEAVDDSQLPKDRFSAERLKGVDSTLKIQPAELGDSAVYLCASSLIGDKDEQFFGPGTRLTVL.

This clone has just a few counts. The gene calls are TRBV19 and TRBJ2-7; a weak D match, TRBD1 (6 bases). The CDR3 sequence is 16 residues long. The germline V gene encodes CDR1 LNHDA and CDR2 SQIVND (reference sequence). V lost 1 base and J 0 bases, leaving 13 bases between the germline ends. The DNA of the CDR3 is TGTGCCAGTAGTATAGCGGCCCGGGACACCTCCTACGAGCAGTACTTC. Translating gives CASSIAARDTSYEQYF. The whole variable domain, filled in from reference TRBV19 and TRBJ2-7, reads DGGITQSPKYLFRKEGQNVTLSCEQNLNHDAMYWYRQDPGQGLRLIYYSQIVNDFQKGDIAEGYSVSREKKESFPLTVTSAQKNPTAFYLCASSIAARDTSYEQYFGPGTRLTVT.

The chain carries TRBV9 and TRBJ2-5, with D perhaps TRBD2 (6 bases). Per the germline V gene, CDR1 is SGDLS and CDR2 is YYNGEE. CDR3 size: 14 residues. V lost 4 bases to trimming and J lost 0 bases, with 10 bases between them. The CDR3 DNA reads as TGTGCCAGCAGCACCGGGACTCACCAAGAGACCCAGTACTTC. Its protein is CASSTGTHQETQYF.

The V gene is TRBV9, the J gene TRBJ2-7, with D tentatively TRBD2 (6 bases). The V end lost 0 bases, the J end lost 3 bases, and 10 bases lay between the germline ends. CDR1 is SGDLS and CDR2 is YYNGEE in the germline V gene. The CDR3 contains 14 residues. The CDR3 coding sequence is TGTGCCAGCAGCGTAGTTGACGGGGGCTACGAGCAGTACTTC. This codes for CASSVVDGGYEQYF. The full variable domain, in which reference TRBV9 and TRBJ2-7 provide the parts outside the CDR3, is DSGVTQTPKHLITATGQRVTLRCSPRSGDLSVYWYQQSLDQGLQFLIQYYNGEERAKGNILERFSAQQFPDLHSELNLSSLELGDSALYFCASSVVDGGYEQYFGPGTRLTVT.

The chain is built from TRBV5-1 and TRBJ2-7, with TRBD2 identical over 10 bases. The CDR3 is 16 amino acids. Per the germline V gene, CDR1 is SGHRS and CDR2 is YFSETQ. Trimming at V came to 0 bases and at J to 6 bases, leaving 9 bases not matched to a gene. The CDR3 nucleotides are TGCGCCAGCAGCTTGGAGCTTGCTAGCGGGGGTCCCGAGCAGTACTTC. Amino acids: CASSLELASGGPEQYF.

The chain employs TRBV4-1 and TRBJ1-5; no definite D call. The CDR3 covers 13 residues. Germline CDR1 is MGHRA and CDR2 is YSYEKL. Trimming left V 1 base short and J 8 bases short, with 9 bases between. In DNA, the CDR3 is TGCGCCAGCAGCCAAGCTTGGAGTGAGCCCCAGCATTTT. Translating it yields CASSQAWSEPQHF.

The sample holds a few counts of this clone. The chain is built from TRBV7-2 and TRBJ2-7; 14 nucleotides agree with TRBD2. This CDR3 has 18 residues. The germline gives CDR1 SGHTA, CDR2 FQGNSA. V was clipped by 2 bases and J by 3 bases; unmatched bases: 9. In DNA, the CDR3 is TGTGCCAGCAGCTTAAGGCCCGGGACTAGCGGGGGCCGCTACGAGCAGTACTTC. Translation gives CASSLRPGTSGGRYEQYF.

This chain's CDR3 is CASSLGPAGEQFF. The CDR3 DNA reads as TGTGCCAGCAGCTTGGGACCCGCGGGGGAGCAGTTCTTC. This rearrangement joins TRBV5-4 to TRBJ2-1, with D possibly being TRBD2 (6 bases). CDR3 length: 13 amino acids. The germline gives CDR1 SGHNT, CDR2 YYREEE (reference sequence). V was trimmed by 0 bases and J by 10 bases, leaving 11 bases between them.